Each of the 31 T cell receptor beta chains below was sequenced from the same sample in a study of cytomegalovirus exposure and HLA in healthy donors. The study ran its PCR with 60 Vbeta and 13 Jbeta primers. The method was immunoSEQ multiplex PCR; TCRdb's version includes in-frame clones alone and lacks a portion of them. This sample's table has 85,000 to 90,000 clones. The specimen was PBMCs. These receptors originate from a man over 45 in good health and CMV-seropositive.

The V gene is TRBV11-2, the J gene TRBJ1-2; D is perhaps TRBD1 (5 bases). Trimming pared 1 base from V and 2 bases from J, leaving 5 bases between. This CDR3 is built from 13 residues. CDR1 and CDR2 from the germline V gene are SGHAT and FQNNGV. Here the CDR3 reads CASSLGQNYGYTF. The CDR3 DNA sequence: TGTGCCAGCAGCTTAGGACAGAACTATGGCTACACCTTC.

The CDR3 loop reads CASSLGDRNTDTQYF. DNA for the CDR3: TGTGCCAGCAGCTTAGGTGACAGGAACACAGATACGCAGTATTTT. The chain employs TRBV7-8 and TRBJ2-3; D is perhaps TRBD1 (6 bases). Germline CDR1 reads SGHVS; CDR2 reads FQNEAQ. The CDR3 spans 15 residues. V was shortened by 1 base and J by 2 bases, with 10 bases between the two germline ends.

Here the CDR3 reads CASSSGQGNGYTF. The CDR3 DNA sequence: TGTGCCAGCAGCTCAGGACAGGGGAATGGCTACACCTTC. The rearrangement links TRBV5-4 to TRBJ1-2; 9 nucleotides agree with TRBD1. The trim removed 3 bases at V and 6 bases at J, leaving 3 bases unmatched. This CDR3 region has 13 residues. Germline-derived CDR1 and CDR2 are SGHNT and YYREEE (reference sequence).

V is TRBV28 and J is TRBJ1-2; 8 positions match TRBD1. CDR3 length equals 14 residues. J was trimmed by 7 bases and V by 5 bases; bases with no gene match: 9. Per germline, CDR1 MDHEN and CDR2 SYDVKM. The CDR3 DNA reads as TGTGCCAGCAGTCTAGGACAGGGAGGGAGTGGCTACACCTTC. Protein product: CASSLGQGGSGYTF.

The genes are TRBV4-2 and TRBJ2-7; D remains unclear. The germline gives CDR1 LGHNA, CDR2 YNFKEQ. The CDR3 extends over 13 amino acids. With 4 bases removed from V and 5 bases from J, the gap between germline ends came to 12 bases. This CDR3 reads CASSPMDRDEQYF. The CDR3 DNA follows: TGTGCCAGCAGCCCAATGGATCGGGACGAGCAGTACTTC.

This chain connects TRBV10-3 to TRBJ2-5; 7 bases are a match to TRBD1. With 10 bases clipped from V and 2 bases from J, the junction kept 10 bases outside the gene matches. There are 14 residues in the CDR3. Germline assignment: CDR1 ENHRY and CDR2 SYGVKD. The CDR3 nucleotides are TGTGCCAACTCAGAACAGGGGCGTCAAGAGACCCAGTACTTC. This codes for CANSEQGRQETQYF.

This chain connects TRBV4-3 to TRBJ2-3, with TRBD2 matching over 7 bases. After removal of 3 bases from V and 6 bases from J, the junction contained 6 bases not matched to a gene. The CDR3 is made up of 14 amino acids. Per germline, CDR1 LGHNA and CDR2 YSLEER. The CDR3 sequence is CASSHMAGDDTQYF. Here the CDR3 DNA reads TGCGCCAGCAGCCATATGGCGGGAGATGATACGCAGTATTTT.

This rearrangement joins TRBV12-5 to TRBJ2-1, with 12 bases that match TRBD2. The V and J ends lost 1 base and 5 bases, in that order; junction bases with no gene match: 0. This CDR3 region has 15 residues. Germline lookup yields CDR1 LGHNT and CDR2 FRNRAP. The CDR3, as DNA: TGTGCTAGTGGTTTGGGGACTAGCGGGAACAATGAGCAGTTCTTC. Its translation: CASGLGTSGNNEQFF.

The CDR3 DNA is TGTGCCAGCAGTCCCGGACTAGCGGGAGCCCACGAGCAGTACTTC. It yields the protein CASSPGLAGAHEQYF. The chain is built from TRBV7-6 and TRBJ2-7; 13 nucleotides agree with TRBD2. This CDR3 is 15 amino acids long. V gave up 6 bases and J gave up 5 bases; unmatched junction bases: 7. Germline CDR1 reads SGHVS; CDR2 reads FNYEAQ. Looking up the rest from reference TRBV7-6 and TRBJ2-7 gives the full variable domain: GAGVSQSPRYKVTKRGQDVALRCDPISGHVSLYWYRQALGQGPEFLTYFNYEAQQDKSGLPNDRFSAERPEGSISTLTIQRTEQRDSAMYRCASSPGLAGAHEQYFGPGTRLTVT.

The chain recombines TRBV9 with TRBJ2-2; TRBD1 aligns across 8 bases. The CDR3 is 16 amino acids. With 3 bases clipped from V and 4 bases from J, the junction kept 8 bases outside the gene matches. Germline loops: CDR1 SGDLS, CDR2 YYNGEE. CDR3 DNA sequence: TGTGCCAGCAGCGGCCTCAGGGGGCGCGGCACCGGGGAGCTGTTTTTT. This codes for CASSGLRGRGTGELFF. Full variable domain (outside the CDR3, taken from reference TRBV9 and TRBJ2-2): DSGVTQTPKHLITATGQRVTLRCSPRSGDLSVYWYQQSLDQGLQFLIQYYNGEERAKGNILERFSAQQFPDLHSELNLSSLELGDSALYFCASSGLRGRGTGELFFGEGSRLTVL.

V usage is TRBV18 and J usage is TRBJ2-7, with D possibly TRBD1 on 5 matching bases. Germline V gene lookup returns CDR1 KGHSH and CDR2 LQKENI. Trimming left V 3 bases short and J 9 bases short, with 30 bases between. The CDR3 totals 18 residues. The CDR3 nucleotides read TGTGCCAGCTCACCTGGAATTTGGACACCCTTACATCCCCTGTGGCAGTACTTC. Translating gives CASSPGIWTPLHPLWQYF. The entire variable domain, with the rest obtained from reference TRBV18 and TRBJ2-7, is as follows: NAGVMQNPRHLVRRRGQEARLRCSPMKGHSHVYWYRQLPEEGLKFMVYLQKENIIDESGMPKERFSAEFPKEGPSILRIQQVVRGDSAAYFCASSPGIWTPLHPLWQYFGPGTRLTVT.

This rearrangement joins TRBV5-1 to TRBJ2-7, with D maybe TRBD1 (5 bases). V was trimmed by 1 base and J by 2 bases, leaving 13 bases between them. Looked up from germline, CDR1 is SGHRS and CDR2 is YFSETQ. The CDR3 spans 15 residues. The CDR3 is CASSLLPAGTYEQYF. The DNA of the CDR3 is TGCGCCAGCAGCTTGCTCCCCGCAGGGACCTACGAGCAGTACTTC.

The V gene is TRBV4-1, the J gene TRBJ1-2; unclear D gene. CDR1 MGHRA and CDR2 YSYEKL come from the germline V gene. The germline V and J ends were trimmed by 0 bases and 5 bases, with 16 bases remaining between them. This CDR3 spans 16 amino acids. This CDR3 reads CASSQDKFVRSYGYTF. The CDR3 nucleotides read TGCGCCAGCAGCCAAGATAAGTTTGTGCGGTCGTATGGCTACACCTTC.

The V gene is TRBV29-1, the J gene TRBJ2-7; weak D call: TRBD2 (6 bases). The CDR3 runs 15 residues. V lost 1 base and J lost 2, with 15 bases in between. The germline gives CDR1 SQVTM, CDR2 ANQGSEA. CDR3 protein: CSVEGGRGLTYEQYF. CDR3 DNA sequence: TGCAGCGTTGAAGGAGGGCGGGGCCTAACCTACGAGCAGTACTTC.

The rearrangement links TRBV18 to TRBJ2-2, with D hard to call. The CDR3 runs 15 residues. Germline lookup yields CDR1 KGHSH and CDR2 LQKENI. Trimming left V 0 bases short and J 7 bases short, with 12 bases between. CDR3 region: CASSPPEVWNGELFF. The CDR3 bases are TGTGCCAGCTCACCACCAGAGGTTTGGAACGGGGAGCTGTTTTTT.

The V and J genes are TRBV7-8 and TRBJ2-7, with TRBD2 matching 8 bases. J lost 7 bases, V lost 5 bases, and 1 base had no gene match. The CDR3 extends over 11 amino acids. Per germline, CDR1 SGHVS and CDR2 FQNEAQ. Here the CDR3 DNA reads TGTGCCAGCAGCCGGGAGGGGGAGCAGTACTTC. Amino acids: CASSREGEQYF.

As for this clone: The sample has other DNA sequences that encode this CDR3 too. The chain couples TRBV6-6 to TRBJ1-1, with TRBD1 identical over 7 bases. The CDR3 is made up of 15 amino acids. Germline CDR1 and CDR2: MNHNY and SVGAGI (reference sequence). V was clipped by 4 bases and J by 2 bases; unmatched bases: 7. The CDR3: CASSSTGTDNTEAFF. In DNA form, the CDR3 reads TGTGCCAGCAGTTCTACCGGGACAGACAACACTGAAGCTTTCTTT.

The rearrangement uses TRBV18 and TRBJ2-7, with 7 bases fitting TRBD1. The CDR3 is 13 residues long. Germline CDR1 reads KGHSH; CDR2 reads LQKENI. Trimming removed 3 bases from V and 2 bases from J; junction bases left unmatched: 1. CDR3 DNA: TGTGCCAGCTCACCTACAGGGGCCTACGAGCAGTACTTC. This sequence encodes CASSPTGAYEQYF.

About this clone itself: The same CDR3 arises from other DNA sequences in this sample as well. The J gene is TRBJ2-3, the V gene TRBV9; tentative D call: TRBD2 (5 bases). Germline CDR1 is SGDLS and CDR2 is YYNGEE. Trimming stripped 0 bases from V and 5 bases from J, with 10 bases between. The CDR3 runs to 14 residues. The CDR3 protein is CASSVGLAGDTQYF. The CDR3 nucleotides are TGTGCCAGCAGCGTAGGTCTAGCTGGAGATACGCAGTATTTT.

The gene calls are TRBV10-2 and TRBJ1-4; possible D gene TRBD1, 5 bases. V lost 0 bases to trimming and J lost 8 bases, with 13 bases between them. The CDR3 has 15 amino acids. Germline CDR1 reads WSHSY; CDR2 reads SAAADI. The CDR3 coding sequence is TGCGCCAGCAGTGAGTCTGGGACTGGAAGGGAAAAACTGTTTTTT. Amino acids: CASSESGTGREKLFF.

The chain couples TRBV5-6 to TRBJ1-1, with D unclear. From germline, CDR1 is SGHDT and CDR2 YYEEEE. The ends were cut back, 3 bases at V and 11 bases at J, with 14 bases in the middle. The CDR3 consists of 12 residues. The CDR3, as DNA: TGTGCCAGCAGCTCTTACGCCTGGGAGGCTTTCTTT. Translating it yields CASSSYAWEAFF.

CDR3 coding DNA: TGTGCCAGTAGTTGGGGGCTAAATCAGCCCCAGCATTTT. Translating gives CASSWGLNQPQHF. The chain is built from TRBV19 and TRBJ1-5; possible D gene TRBD1, 6 bases. Trimming took 5 bases from V and 4 from J, leaving 9 bases between them. CDR1 is LNHDA, CDR2 SQIVND, per germline (reference sequence). The CDR3 has 13 amino acids.

The rearrangement joins TRBV2 to TRBJ1-5, with TRBD1 as a possible D gene (5 bases). Trimming left V 5 bases short and J 8 bases short, with 16 bases between. The CDR3 runs to 14 residues. The germline gives CDR1 SNHLY, CDR2 FYNNEI. CDR3 sequence reads: CASSLRQGDEPQHF. CDR3 nucleotide sequence: TGTGCCAGCAGTCTGCGTCAGGGCGATGAGCCCCAGCATTTT.

V gene TRBV5-1 combines with J gene TRBJ1-1; a weak D match, TRBD1 (6 bases). V lost 0 bases to trimming and J lost 3 bases, with 12 bases between them. From germline, CDR1 is SGHRS and CDR2 YFSETQ. CDR3 length equals 15 residues. CDR3 sequence: CASSLAAGVYTEAFF. The CDR3 nucleotides read TGCGCCAGCAGCTTGGCGGCAGGGGTCTACACTGAAGCTTTCTTT.

The genes are TRBV7-2 and TRBJ1-2; D not resolved. The CDR3 consists of 14 residues. V was pared by 5 bases and J by 5 bases, with 15 bases between. Germline-derived CDR1 and CDR2 are SGHTA and FQGNSA. CDR3 amino acids: CASSGLGVGYGYTF. The CDR3 DNA reads TGTGCCAGCAGCGGCCTCGGAGTAGGATATGGCTACACCTTC.

The chain couples TRBV9 to TRBJ1-5; no definite D call. The CDR3 is 13 residues long. V gave up 2 bases and J gave up 2 bases, with 5 bases separating them. Per germline, CDR1 SGDLS and CDR2 YYNGEE. The CDR3 protein is CASSVQGNQPQHF. CDR3 nucleotide sequence: TGTGCCAGCAGCGTCCAGGGCAATCAGCCCCAGCATTTT.

V is TRBV6-5 and J is TRBJ2-1; 10 bases agree with TRBD2. V lost 0 bases and J lost 8; bases outside the gene matches: 7. CDR1 and CDR2 from the germline V gene are MNHEY and SVGAGI. The CDR3 runs 16 residues. The CDR3 DNA reads TGTGCCAGCAGTTACTCCCCTAGCGGGAGTAGGTATGAGCAGTTCTTC. Residues: CASSYSPSGSRYEQFF.

Concerning this clone: Other DNA sequences in this specimen translate into the identical CDR3. The chain is built from TRBV29-1 and TRBJ2-7; a possible D gene is TRBD1 (6 bases). CDR1 is SQVTM, CDR2 ANQGSEA, per germline. This CDR3 is built from 12 residues. V lost 6 bases, J lost 3 bases, and 12 bases lay in between. Here the CDR3 DNA reads TGCAGCGTCGCCACAGGGATCTACGAGCAGTACTTC. Translated, it gives CSVATGIYEQYF.

The V and J genes are TRBV6-1 and TRBJ1-1; D possibly corresponds to TRBD1 (5 bases). This CDR3 region has 13 residues. Germline-derived CDR1 and CDR2 are MNHNS and SASEGT. The V end lost 7 bases, the J end lost 1 base, and 10 bases lay between the germline ends. The DNA of the CDR3 is TGTGCCAGCACGGGAGGGACGAACACTGAAGCTTTCTTT. Residues: CASTGGTNTEAFF.

V gene TRBV5-5 combines with J gene TRBJ2-3; 7 bases match TRBD2. CDR3 length: 13 residues. Per germline, CDR1 SGHKS and CDR2 YYEKEE (reference sequence). V lost 5 bases, J lost 5 bases, and 5 bases stayed unmatched. The CDR3 DNA reads TGTGCCAGCAGACTGAGCGGGGAAGATACGCAGTATTTT. Translation gives CASRLSGEDTQYF.

This chain uses TRBV28 with TRBJ2-1; possible D gene TRBD2, 7 bases. V was cut by 9 bases and J by 1 base, with 13 bases left in between. The CDR3 consists of 14 residues. Germline V gene sequence: CDR1 MDHEN, CDR2 SYDVKM. The CDR3 is CASDEGGSYNEQFF. The CDR3 nucleotides read TGTGCCAGTGACGAGGGGGGGTCCTACAATGAGCAGTTCTTC.